These 5 T cell receptor beta chains share one sample of origin, sequenced in a study of blood T cells in healthy people across ages (dated by TCRdb to the mid-2010s). Libraries were made using 5' RACE. Data came from an Illumina HiSeq 2500. A second PCR of about 6 to 11 cycles was performed with a sample-barcoded 5' primer and a J-beta primer mix. TCRdb passed the public sequencing reads through fastp at Q25 and MiXCR, retaining productive beta sequences. Entries that share a CDR3 protein sequence are merged under the most common genes and DNA. This sample is represented by 600,000 to 650,000 distinct CDR3 sequences; 58% of them were singletons. Together, the top ten hold more than 35% of the sample. The sample was blood. These receptors all come from a man aged 60-69 years in good health.

V usage is TRBV5-1 and J usage is TRBJ2-1; D gene uncertain. V was shortened by 2 bases and J by 0 bases, with 15 bases between the two germline ends. The CDR3 has 17 residues. Germline lookup yields CDR1 SGHRS and CDR2 YFSETQ. The CDR3 is CASSFRTPPSSYNEQFF. DNA for the CDR3: TGCGCCAGCAGCTTCAGGACGCCACCAAGCTCCTACAATGAGCAGTTCTTC.

This CDR3 reads CASSQTARETQYF. CDR3 coding DNA: TGCGCCAGCAGCCAAACTGCTCGGGAGACCCAGTACTTC. The chain carries TRBV5-1 and TRBJ2-5; D unresolved. Germline CDR1 reads SGHRS; CDR2 reads YFSETQ. The CDR3 consists of 13 residues. The V gene lost 4 bases and the J gene lost 5 bases, with 12 bases spanning the gap.

This clonotype has ten or more counts. The rearrangement uses TRBV29-1 and TRBJ1-1; 8 nucleotides match TRBD1. The CDR3 covers 14 residues. Germline values: CDR1 SQVTM, CDR2 ANQGSEA. V trimming: 3 bases; J trimming: 2 bases; junction bases outside the gene matches: 5. Written as DNA, the CDR3 is TGCAGCGTTGACCGCGACAGGGGAAACACTGAAGCTTTCTTT. Translated, it gives CSVDRDRGNTEAFF. Variable domain in full (rest from reference TRBV29-1 and TRBJ1-1): SAVISQKPSRDICQRGTSLTIQCQVDSQVTMMFWYRQQPGQSLTLIATANQGSEATYESGFVIDKFPISRPNLTFSTLTVSNMSPEDSSIYLCSVDRDRGNTEAFFGQGTRLTVV.

V and J are TRBV6-5 and TRBJ2-4; D could derive from TRBD1 or TRBD2 (5 bases each). TRBJ2-7 explains the end of the DNA better; the J call may be wrong. Germline CDR1 and CDR2: MNHEY and SVGAGI. The CDR3 totals 15 residues. This chain's CDR3 is CASSYRGRETYEQYF. The CDR3 coding sequence is TGTGCCAGCAGTTACCGGGGCAGGGAGACCTACGAGCAGTACTTC.

The chain has TRBV7-2 and TRBJ2-2; D not resolved. The CDR3 covers 15 residues. Germline-derived CDR1 and CDR2 are SGHTA and FQGNSA. Trimming took 4 bases from V and 0 from J, leaving 9 bases between them. Here the CDR3 reads CASSWAVSNTGELFF. In DNA, the CDR3 is TGTGCCAGCAGCTGGGCGGTCTCGAACACCGGGGAGCTGTTTTTT.